What follows is one T cell receptor (beta chain) and its context. Its specificity is unknown. The data were obtained in a study of T-cell memory formation after mild COVID-19. Study in general: Clustering of TCRs was largely donor specific.

Via MiXCR, TCRdb re-called the 5' RACE reads, giving one row per CDR3 protein. The sample contains a few hundred thousand distinct CDR3 sequences, approximately 10% of which appear only once. The CDR3 sequence is 19 residues long. Trimming removed 0 bases from V and 1 base from J; junction bases left unmatched: 10. CDR1 is LGHNA, CDR2 YSLEER, per germline. Findings and caveats of the study: Pre-infection memory already had some responding clones, implying cross-reactive memory joined. Among clones contracting day 15 to 85, CD4/CD8 was balanced, whereas later expanders leaned CD4+. CM and EM subsets held most contracting CD4+ clones; EMRA held CD8+ ones.

The TCR sequence derives from a man aged 18 to 35 who had mild COVID-19 (a few samples of this study predate the infection). Cell type and time point are not known. The rearrangement uses TRBV4-3 and TRBJ2-7; TRBD2 matches at 12 bases. Sequencing input: PBMCs or a T cell subset sorted from them (not recorded which). The CDR3 region is CASSQDRASGGAGSYEQYF. The CDR3 region has the DNA TGCGCCAGCAGCCAAGATCGGGCTAGCGGGGGGGCCGGGTCCTACGAGCAGTACTTC.